The rows below give T cell receptor beta chains drawn from one sample of a study of T cell responses to AZD1222 COVID-19 vaccine. Using immunoSEQ multiplex PCR, the repertoire was profiled, and TCRdb retains in-frame clones only, with some absent. The repertoire holds 100,000 to 120,000 clones, approximately 88% seen once, with 6.5% in the top ten. The specimen comprised peripheral blood, sampled 28 days after the second AZD1222 dose. The source of these receptors is an adult who received the AZD1222 COVID-19 vaccine. Both conserved end residues are part of each CDR3. Fields, in order: V gene, D gene, clone size, J gene, CDR3 DNA, CDR3 protein. A D gene is named only where the DNA matches it firmly. The size of a clone is reported for some rows only, either as once, few or many, or as a class for expanded clones.

V: TRBV28
D: NA
size: once
J: TRBJ1-2
DNA: TGTGCCAGCAGTCTCACCGGGACGGGATATGGCTACACCTTC
CDR3: CASSLTGTGYGYTF

V: TRBV27
D: NA
size: NA
J: TRBJ2-7
DNA: TGTGCCAGCAGTTTTCGAACGGGGGCGGGCGAGCAGTACTTC
CDR3: CASSFRTGAGEQYF

V: TRBV6-5
D: NA
size: NA
J: TRBJ1-1
DNA: TGTGCCAGCCGGACTACAGCGAACACTGAAGCTTTCTTT
CDR3: CASRTTANTEAFF

V: TRBV14
D: NA
size: NA
J: TRBJ1-1
DNA: TGTGCCAGCAGCCAAGGACAGGCGAACACTGAAGCTTTCTTT
CDR3: CASSQGQANTEAFF

V: TRBV5-6
D: NA
size: NA
J: TRBJ2-3
DNA: TGTGCCAGCAGCATGACCCGGGGGGCCTTCACAGATACGCAGTATTTT
CDR3: CASSMTRGAFTDTQYF

V: TRBV5-4
D: NA
size: NA
J: TRBJ2-1
DNA: TGTGCCAGCAGCCGCGCCAATGAGCAGTTCTTC
CDR3: CASSRANEQFF

V: TRBV7-9
D: NA
size: NA
J: TRBJ2-3
DNA: TGTGCCAGCAGTCCCAGTTCCCCAGATACGCAGTATTTT
CDR3: CASSPSSPDTQYF

V: TRBV4-2
D: TRBD1
size: NA
J: TRBJ2-2
DNA: TGTGCCAGCACTCCCGAGGGGACAGGAATTACCGGGGAGCTGTTTTTT
CDR3: CASTPEGTGITGELFF

V: TRBV2
D: NA
size: NA
J: TRBJ1-1
DNA: TGTGCCAGCGGGCAGTCGAGTACTCTCATCGGAGCTTTCTTT
CDR3: CASGQSSTLIGAFF

V: TRBV27
D: NA
size: NA
J: TRBJ1-1
DNA: TGTGCCAGCAGTTGGACAGTGAACACTGAAGCTTTCTTT
CDR3: CASSWTVNTEAFF

V: TRBV18
D: NA
size: NA
J: TRBJ2-3
DNA: TGTGCCAGCTCACCCGGGGAGAGTGATACGCAGTATTTT
CDR3: CASSPGESDTQYF

V: TRBV18
D: NA
size: NA
J: TRBJ1-5
DNA: TGTGCCAGCTCACCACCTGGCCAGGGCGGCAATCAGCCCCAGCATTTT
CDR3: CASSPPGQGGNQPQHF

V: TRBV14
D: TRBD1
size: NA
J: TRBJ1-2
DNA: TGTGCCAGCAGCCCGACAGGGGGTTTCTATGGCTACACCTTC
CDR3: CASSPTGGFYGYTF

V: TRBV5-1
D: NA
size: NA
J: TRBJ2-7
DNA: TGCGCCAGCAGCTTGGCGCCAGACAGCTCCTACGAGCAGTACTTC
CDR3: CASSLAPDSSYEQYF

V: TRBV2
D: NA
size: NA
J: TRBJ1-2
DNA: TGTGCCAGCAGTGAAGCAGGGTCTCACCTTCATGGCTACACCTTC
CDR3: CASSEAGSHLHGYTF

V: TRBV7-2
D: TRBD1
size: NA
J: TRBJ1-2
DNA: TGTGCCAGCAGCTTACCGACCAGACAGGGTGGCTACACCTTC
CDR3: CASSLPTRQGGYTF

V: TRBV28
D: NA
size: NA
J: TRBJ1-5
DNA: TGTGCCAGCAGAGACGCGCGGGGCTATCAGCCCCAGCATTTT
CDR3: CASRDARGYQPQHF